Presented here are 15 T cell receptor beta chains from one specimen sequenced in a study of T cell responses to AZD1222 COVID-19 vaccine. Generated by immunoSEQ multiplex PCR, the TCRdb table keeps only in-frame clones and is missing some. The table has approximately 130,000 clones, roughly 88% seen once. The specimen comprised peripheral blood, sampled 28 days after the second AZD1222 dose. Receptor source: an adult who received the AZD1222 COVID-19 vaccine.

This chain links TRBV4-3 with TRBJ1-2, with 7 bases identical to TRBD1. This CDR3 spans 14 amino acids. The germline CDR1 and CDR2 sequences are LGHNA and YSLEER. V lost 4 bases and J lost 3; bases outside the gene matches: 5. The CDR3 loop reads CASSPEGTDYGYTF. As DNA, the CDR3 is TGCGCCAGCAGCCCCGAAGGGACAGACTATGGCTACACCTTC.

The gene calls are TRBV5-1 and TRBJ2-7; tentative D call: TRBD1 (5 bases). Germline lookup yields CDR1 SGHRS and CDR2 YFSETQ. The CDR3 has 15 residues. The germline V and J ends were trimmed by 1 base and 4 bases, with 15 bases remaining between them. In DNA form, the CDR3 reads TGCGCCAGCAGCTTGATATCCCAGGGCCCATACGAGCAGTACTTC. As protein: CASSLISQGPYEQYF.

The table lists this clone with a count of one. CDR3 loop: CATSRVDRSTDTQYF. Here the CDR3 DNA reads TGTGCCACCAGCAGAGTGGACAGGAGCACAGATACGCAGTATTTT. V and J are TRBV15 and TRBJ2-3, with 7 nucleotides matching TRBD1. The CDR3 consists of 15 residues. Germline loops: CDR1 LNHNV, CDR2 YYDKDF (reference sequence). V lost 1 base and J lost 0; bases outside the gene matches: 1.

The V gene is TRBV18, the J gene TRBJ2-7, with a weak D call TRBD2 (6 bases). There are 13 residues in the CDR3. The germline gives CDR1 KGHSH, CDR2 LQKENI. Trimming cost V 4 bases and J 6 bases, with 13 bases left between them. In DNA form, the CDR3 reads TGTGCCAGCTCACGCGGAGGGGAAACCGAGCAGTACTTC. This gives the protein CASSRGGETEQYF.

The chain joins TRBV19 to TRBJ2-7; TRBD1 matches at 10 bases. Looked up from germline, CDR1 is LNHDA and CDR2 is SQIVND (reference sequence). The ends lost 7 bases at V and 3 bases at J; junction bases unmatched: 6. CDR3 length equals 14 residues. CDR3: CASNPGQGYYEQYF. The CDR3 DNA is TGTGCCAGTAACCCGGGACAGGGGTACTACGAGCAGTACTTC.

The chain employs TRBV4-2 and TRBJ1-6; D might be TRBD1 (5 bases). This CDR3 spans 14 amino acids. V was shortened by 5 bases and J by 7 bases, with 12 bases between the two germline ends. CDR1 LGHNA and CDR2 YNFKEQ come from the germline V gene. The CDR3 sequence: CASSTQGWNSPLHF. CDR3 nucleotides: TGTGCCAGCAGCACCCAGGGCTGGAATTCACCCCTCCACTTT.

The V call is TRBV24-1, the J call TRBJ1-5; D might be TRBD1 (5 bases). The germline V gene encodes CDR1 KGHDR and CDR2 SFDVKD. Deletions cut 4 bases from V and 5 bases from J, with 8 bases between. CDR3 length: 13 amino acids. CDR3 coding DNA: TGTGCCACCAGTGACGAGGGACATCAGCCCCAGCATTTT. Amino acid sequence: CATSDEGHQPQHF.

Written as DNA, the CDR3 is TGTGCCAGCAGTTTAGTTGGCAATGAAGCTTTCTTT. It is translated as CASSLVGNEAFF. The rearrangement joins TRBV28 to TRBJ1-1, with no clear D. V lost 2 bases to trimming and J lost 7 bases, with 8 bases between them. Germline CDR1 and CDR2: MDHEN and SYDVKM. The CDR3 has 12 amino acids.

The rearrangement links TRBV12-3 or TRBV12-4 to TRBJ1-5, with D possibly TRBD1 on 5 matching bases. V shed 5 bases and J shed 5 bases, with 10 bases lying between them. The CDR3 is 13 residues long. The CDR3 DNA follows: TGTGCCAGCAGTGTAGGGGATGATCAGCCCCAGCATTTT. Amino acid sequence: CASSVGDDQPQHF.

The rearrangement uses TRBV6-5 and TRBJ2-7; TRBD1 agrees at 8 bases. The CDR3 has 14 residues. V lost 5 bases and J lost 2; bases outside the gene matches: 5. The germline V gene encodes CDR1 MNHEY and CDR2 SVGAGI. Written as DNA, the CDR3 is TGTGCCAGCAGTAAACAGGGGGTTACCTACGAGCAGTACTTC. This gives the protein CASSKQGVTYEQYF.

The J gene is TRBJ2-7, the V gene TRBV7-8, with 8 bases that match TRBD2. The J segment lost 7 bases and the V segment lost 5 bases, leaving 16 bases of the junction unmatched. The germline V gene encodes CDR1 SGHVS and CDR2 FQNEAQ. The CDR3 length is 16 residues. This CDR3 is CASSPPGLDSYGEQYF. The CDR3 DNA follows: TGTGCCAGCAGCCCCCCGGGACTAGATTCTTATGGGGAGCAGTACTTC.

V and J are TRBV5-6 and TRBJ1-2; D may be TRBD1 (5 bases). Germline-derived CDR1 and CDR2 are SGHDT and YYEEEE. The CDR3 length is 13 residues. Trimming cost V 5 bases and J 4 bases, with 12 bases left between them. Here the CDR3 DNA reads TGTGCCAGCAGTTCGAGGGGTGCCTATGGCTACACCTTC. Protein product: CASSSRGAYGYTF.

The chain links TRBV4-2 to TRBJ1-4; no clear D gene. Germline CDR1 and CDR2: LGHNA and YNFKEQ. The CDR3 has 15 amino acids. V lost 0 bases to trimming and J lost 0 bases, with 5 bases between them. CDR3 sequence (DNA): TGTGCCAGCAGCCAAGATCCCCCAACTAATGAAAAACTGTTTTTT. Translation: CASSQDPPTNEKLFF.

J is TRBJ1-2 and V is TRBV7-3; tentatively, D is TRBD1 (5 bases). The CDR3 totals 13 residues. The V gene's germline CDR1 is SGHTA and CDR2 FQGTGA. Trimming left V 5 bases short and J 4 bases short, with 11 bases between. The DNA for the CDR3 is TGTGCCAGCAGCGACACAGGAGCCTATGGCTACACCTTC. Translated, it gives CASSDTGAYGYTF.

V is TRBV2 and J is TRBJ1-3; D not resolved. V shed 6 bases and J shed 0 bases, with 12 bases lying between them. The CDR3 totals 15 residues. The germline V gene has CDR1 SNHLY and CDR2 FYNNEI. The CDR3 spells CASSGDGSSGNTIYF. CDR3 DNA: TGTGCCAGCAGCGGTGACGGCAGCTCTGGAAACACCATATATTTT.